A selection of T cell receptor beta chains follows, all from one sample in a study of siplizumab effects on memory and regulatory T cells. This table comes from immunoSEQ multiplex PCR, and its TCRdb copy is limited to in-frame clones, with some not included. The sample shows some 97,000 clones, roughly 93% of them seen only once. Sequenced: non-Treg CD4+ T cells sorted from blood. These receptors all stem from a human donor in good health. Both conserved end residues are part of each CDR3. A D gene is named only where the DNA matches it firmly. The size entry is marked missing in some rows and otherwise reads once, few, many or a size class.

len	j_gene	v_gene	abundance	d_gene	CDR3nt	CDR3aa
17	TRBJ2-1	TRBV19	-	TRBD1	TGTGCCAGTAGCCCTGGGACAGGGAGGATCACCTACAATGAGCAGTTCTTC	CASSPGTGRITYNEQFF
16	TRBJ2-1	TRBV19	-	TRBD2	TGTGCCAGTACCTCAGGTTCACTAGCGGGAGGGGGGGAGCAGTTCTTC	CASTSGSLAGGGEQFF
17	TRBJ2-5	TRBV7-9	-	TRBD2	TGTGCCAGCAGCTCCACCGGACTAGCGGTGACTCAAGAGACCCAGTACTTC	CASSSTGLAVTQETQYF
13	TRBJ2-1	TRBV9	-	-	TGTGCCAGCAGCGTAGTGGAGGGAGATGAGCAGTTCTTC	CASSVVEGDEQFF
16	TRBJ1-2	TRBV11-2	-	TRBD1	TGTGCCAGCAGCTCCTCGGGGACAGGGGGCCCTGGGGGCTACACCTTC	CASSSSGTGGPGGYTF
13	TRBJ2-5	TRBV19	-	-	TGTGCCAGTAGTATAGAGGCCCGGGAGACCCAGTACTTC	CASSIEARETQYF
14	TRBJ1-1	TRBV18	-	-	TGTGCCAGCTCTCCTAGCGGCCGGAGGACTGAAGCTTTCTTT	CASSPSGRRTEAFF
15	TRBJ1-2	TRBV11-2	-	-	TGTGCCAGCAGCTTAGGTCCAGGGAGAAACTATGGCTACACCTTC	CASSLGPGRNYGYTF
11	TRBJ2-1	TRBV25-1	-	-	TGTGCCAGCAGTGAAGTACGAGAGCAGTTCTTC	CASSEVREQFF
14	TRBJ1-1	TRBV5-1	-	-	TGCGCCAGCAGCTTGCAATCAGCGAACACTGAAGCTTTCTTT	CASSLQSANTEAFF
15	TRBJ1-1	TRBV9	-	TRBD1	TGTGCCAGCAGCGTGGGACAGGGGGCAAGGACTGAAGCTTTCTTT	CASSVGQGARTEAFF
14	TRBJ2-3	TRBV10-1	-	-	TGCGCCAGCAGCCCAAGAGCAGGGGGGGATACGCAGTATTTT	CASSPRAGGDTQYF
12	TRBJ1-2	TRBV7-9	few	-	TGTGCCAGCAGCTACAACCTCTATGGCTACACCTTC	CASSYNLYGYTF
14	TRBJ2-5	TRBV30	-	-	TGTGCCTGGAGCGCTCGTCAGGGACAAGAGACCCAGTACTTC	CAWSARQGQETQYF
13	TRBJ2-2	TRBV19	-	-	TGTGCCAGTAGTATTCTCTCGACCGGGGAGCTGTTTTTT	CASSILSTGELFF
12	TRBJ2-7	TRBV30	-	-	TGTGCCTGGAGTCACGGAACCTACGAGCAGTACTTC	CAWSHGTYEQYF
15	TRBJ1-1	TRBV5-4	-	TRBD1	TGTGCCACGCGACAGGGGCAAAACATGAACACTGAAGCTTTCTTT	CATRQGQNMNTEAFF
13	TRBJ2-1	TRBV7-2	-	-	TGTGCCAGCAGCACGACCCCTGCGGGGACTCAGTTCTTC	CASSTTPAGTQFF
15	TRBJ1-1	TRBV11-2	few	-	TGTGCCAGCAGCCAGAGCTTCACAGGGCCCACTGAAGCTTTCTTT	CASSQSFTGPTEAFF
18	TRBJ2-5	TRBV5-8	once	-	TGTGCCAGCAGCCAGCCAGGCCTATCCCCGGGAGTTGGAGAGACCCAGTACTTC	CASSQPGLSPGVGETQYF
15	TRBJ2-1	TRBV10-3	few	TRBD2	TGTGCCATCAGCGAGACTAGCGGGACAGTCGATGAGCAGTTCTTC	CAISETSGTVDEQFF
15	TRBJ2-1	TRBV5-1	-	TRBD2	TGCGCCAGCAGCCCCGGACTAGCGGGAGTTAATGAGCAGTTCTTC	CASSPGLAGVNEQFF
14	TRBJ2-2	TRBV7-9	-	-	TGTGCCAGCAGCTTAATTCAGGAGCGCCAAGAGCTGTTTTTT	CASSLIQERQELFF
16	TRBJ2-1	TRBV5-1	few	-	TGCGCCAGCAGCCCGCGGGAGCAGGGGGAGGGCAATGAGCAGTTCTTC	CASSPREQGEGNEQFF
18	TRBJ2-1	TRBV10-3	-	-	TGTGCCATCAGTGAGTCGTTTGGGTTTGGCCGGATAAACAATGAGCAGTTCTTC	CAISESFGFGRINNEQFF
15	TRBJ1-2	TRBV6-5	-	-	TGTGCCAGCAGACTAACAGGGATTGCTAACTATGGCTACACCTTC	CASRLTGIANYGYTF
16	TRBJ2-1	TRBV5-6	-	TRBD2	TGTGCCAGCAGCTTGAAGACGGTAGCGGGATACAATGAGCAGTTCTTC	CASSLKTVAGYNEQFF
13	TRBJ2-7	TRBV25-1	-	-	TGTGCCAGCAGGTCGGGACACAAGTACGAGCAGTACTTC	CASRSGHKYEQYF
14	TRBJ2-3	TRBV9	-	-	TGTGCCAGCAGCGTCCAGTTTGGCACAGATACGCAGTATTTT	CASSVQFGTDTQYF
16	TRBJ2-2	TRBV28	-	-	TGTGCCAGCAGTTTAATCTCGGGGACGAACACCGGGGAGCTGTTTTTT	CASSLISGTNTGELFF
14	TRBJ2-6	TRBV29-1	-	-	TGCAGCGTCCACGACAGTCGGGGGGCCAACGTCCTGACTTTC	CSVHDSRGANVLTF
14	TRBJ2-7	TRBV5-6	-	TRBD1	TGTGCCAGCAGCGCCGGGGACAGGGGCTACGAGCAGTACTTC	CASSAGDRGYEQYF
14	TRBJ2-7	TRBV6-4	-	-	TGTGCCAGCAGTAAGGACTCAATCCGCTACGAGCAGTACTTC	CASSKDSIRYEQYF
14	TRBJ2-1	TRBV11-1	-	TRBD2	TGTGCCAGCAGATTAGCGGGAGTTTATGATGAGCAGTTCTTC	CASRLAGVYDEQFF
15	TRBJ2-7	TRBV9	-	-	TGTGCCAGCAGCCTAGGGGGGGCTCACTCCTACGAGCAGTACTTC	CASSLGGAHSYEQYF
13	TRBJ2-7	TRBV5-6	-	TRBD2	TGTGCCAGCAGCCAACGGGGGGGCTACGAGCAGTACTTC	CASSQRGGYEQYF
12	TRBJ2-3	TRBV5-4	-	-	TGTGCCAGCAGCTTGAGCACAGATACGCAGTATTTT	CASSLSTDTQYF
15	TRBJ2-1	TRBV7-6	once	-	TGTGCCAGCAGCTTAGCGAGATTGGGTGCCGATGAGCAGTTCTTC	CASSLARLGADEQFF
15	TRBJ2-3	TRBV5-4	-	TRBD1	TGTGCCAGCAGCGCACCGGACAGGGGGACAGATACGCAGTATTTT	CASSAPDRGTDTQYF
13	TRBJ1-1	TRBV5-6	-	TRBD1	TGTGCCAGCAGCTTACCGACAGGGTTTGAAGCTTTCTTT	CASSLPTGFEAFF
13	TRBJ2-2	TRBV19	-	TRBD1	TGTGCCAGCCGGGACAGGAACACCGGGGAGCTGTTTTTT	CASRDRNTGELFF